Described below is a single T cell receptor (beta chain) sequence and its context. What it binds is unknown. The data belong to a study of OX40 agonist ivuxolimab in advanced cancers. Study results and limitations: At 0.1-3.0 mg/kg, partial responders had clonal expansion among the lowest observed.

The table came from immunoSEQ multiplex PCR; TCRdb's copy has only in-frame clones and leaves some out. The table records 60,000 to 90,000 clones, roughly 81% of them present only once. Per the germline V gene, CDR1 is MNHNS and CDR2 is SASEGT. This CDR3 has 13 amino acids. Trimming removed 5 bases from V and 5 bases from J, with 10 bases in between. V and J are TRBV6-1 and TRBJ2-1; D possibly corresponds to TRBD1 (6 bases). Here the sequenced sample was CD4+ or CD8+ T cells sorted from blood, taken in a trial of the OX40 agonist ivuxolimab. The clonotype originates from an adult with an advanced solid tumor such as melanoma, head and neck, liver or kidney cancer. In DNA form, the CDR3 reads TGTGCCAGCAGTCGGAACAGGGACAATGAGCAGTTCTTC. It yields the protein CASSRNRDNEQFF.